A single sample is the source of the 7 T cell receptor beta chains below, sequenced in a study of response to subunit inactivated influenza vaccine. One entry per CDR3 protein results from TCRdb running MiXCR on the RT-PCR reads. The table has under 800,000 distinct CDR3 sequences, roughly 14% seen once; the top ten hold around 7%. Here the sequenced sample was PBMCs from blood, taken around 15 days before vaccination. The receptors were sampled from a man aged 50 to 59 who received an inactivated influenza vaccine.

The genes are TRBV14 and TRBJ2-1; D is undetermined. CDR3 length equals 15 residues. The V and J ends lost 0 bases and 8 bases respectively, with 14 bases between them. Germline CDR1 is SGHDN and CDR2 is FVKESK. The CDR3 region is CASSQDVKVADEQFF. The DNA for the CDR3 is TGTGCCAGCAGCCAAGACGTAAAGGTTGCCGATGAGCAGTTCTTC. Full variable domain (missing parts from reference TRBV14 and TRBJ2-1): EAGVTQFPSHSVIEKGQTVTLRCDPISGHDNLYWYRRVMGKEIKFLLHFVKESKQDESGMPNNRFLAERTGGTYSTLKVQPAELEDSGVYFCASSQDVKVADEQFFGPGTRLTVL.

This clonotype was seen many times. This chain connects TRBV2 to TRBJ2-2, with 9 bases aligning to TRBD1. This CDR3 is built from 13 residues. Germline CDR1 is SNHLY and CDR2 is FYNNEI. With V trimmed by 9 bases and J by 7 bases, 6 bases remained unmatched. CDR3 nucleotides: TGTGCCAGTACACAGGGGGCAGGCGGGGAGCTGTTTTTT. Translated: CASTQGAGGELFF. Based on the CDR3 plus reference TRBV2 and TRBJ2-2, the full variable domain is EPEVTQTPSHQVTQMGQEVILRCVPISNHLYFYWYRQILGQKVEFLVSFYNNEISEKSEIFDDQFSVERPDGSNFTLKIRSTKLEDSAMYFCASTQGAGGELFFGEGSRLTVL.

This clonotype was detected only a few times. The V gene is TRBV10-3, the J gene TRBJ2-7; D possibly corresponds to TRBD2 (6 bases). Germline V gene lookup returns CDR1 ENHRY and CDR2 SYGVKD. Trimming pared 11 bases from V and 6 bases from J, leaving 23 bases between. The CDR3 totals 14 residues. CDR3 bases: TGTGCCTCATGTCCCTCCCAGGGACTCGGCGAGCAGTACTTC. Protein: CASCPSQGLGEQYF.

This clonotype was detected a few times. The chain recombines TRBV20-1 with TRBJ1-4; no firm D call. The V end was cut by 3 bases, the J end by 6 bases, with 11 bases between. Germline CDR1 is DFQATT and CDR2 is SNEGSKA (reference sequence). The CDR3 has 13 residues. The DNA of the CDR3 is TGCAGTGCTAGCTCCAGGAGGGATGAAAAACTGTTTTTT. This codes for CSASSRRDEKLFF.

This clonotype was seen many times. The chain carries TRBV4-3 and TRBJ2-6; no firm D call. The CDR3 spans 17 residues. From germline, CDR1 is LGHNA and CDR2 YSLEER. V was clipped by 2 bases and J by 3 bases, with 14 bases between them. The CDR3 here is CASSQNLVGFGANVLTF. The CDR3 DNA is TGCGCCAGCAGCCAAAATCTCGTGGGGTTTGGGGCCAACGTCCTGACTTTC.

The sample holds one count of this clonotype. The chain is built from TRBV28 and TRBJ2-1; no firm D call. The V end was cut by 7 bases, the J end by 4 bases, with 14 bases between. The CDR3 runs 14 residues. CDR1 is MDHEN, CDR2 SYDVKM, per germline. The CDR3 reads CASTLAAGYNEQFF. CDR3 sequence (DNA): TGTGCCAGCACCCTGGCGGCAGGATACAATGAGCAGTTCTTC. Full variable domain (rest looked up from reference TRBV28 and TRBJ2-1): DVKVTQSSRYLVKRTGEKVFLECVQDMDHENMFWYRQDPGLGLRLIYFSYDVKMKEKGDIPEGYSVSREKKERFSLILESASTNQTSMYLCASTLAAGYNEQFFGPGTRLTVL.

V gene TRBV5-4 combines with J gene TRBJ2-7, with TRBD1 as a possible D gene (7 bases). Germline CDR1 SGHNT, CDR2 YYREEE (reference sequence). V lost 0 bases and J lost 3, with 13 bases in between. This CDR3 spans 15 amino acids. The CDR3 DNA reads TGTGCCAGCAGCTTGGCCAGGGGGGACGGCTACGAGCAGTACTTC. Residues: CASSLARGDGYEQYF.